Shown below are 6 T cell receptor beta chains from a single sample sequenced in a study of PD-1 blockade in classical Hodgkin lymphoma. Autologous stem cell transplantation was followed by relapse in every patient, and brentuximab vedotin exposure varied. Sequenced by immunoSEQ multiplex PCR; TCRdb stores in-frame clones only, minus some. The top ten clones hold around 7.7% of a sample with 35,000 to 40,000 clones, 85% to 90% of them seen once. This specimen was peripheral blood mononuclear cells (PBMCs), taken before the second cycle of nivolumab. The receptors stem from a human donor with classical Hodgkin lymphoma.

This clone appeared a few times. The chain combines TRBV5-1 with TRBJ2-7; D gene ambiguous. The CDR3 sequence is 15 residues long. Trimming shortened V by 0 bases and J by 5 bases, and 15 bases separated the two germline ends. Germline V gene lookup returns CDR1 SGHRS and CDR2 YFSETQ. The CDR3 sequence: CASSLARVGLNEQYF. The CDR3 DNA reads as TGCGCCAGCAGCTTGGCCCGGGTAGGTCTTAACGAGCAGTACTTC.

The J gene is TRBJ1-2, the V gene TRBV12-5; D ambiguous. The CDR3 runs to 16 residues. V lost 3 bases to trimming and J lost 3 bases, with 17 bases between them. Germline CDR1 is LGHNT and CDR2 is FRNRAP. CDR3 DNA: TGTGCTAGTGGTTTAGGGTTCGAGGATGGGGACTATGGCTACACCTTC. Translating it yields CASGLGFEDGDYGYTF.

The V and J genes are TRBV5-1 and TRBJ2-3, with D maybe TRBD1 (5 bases). Trimming took off 2 bases at V and 4 bases at J, with 8 bases between the two ends. The germline V gene encodes CDR1 SGHRS and CDR2 YFSETQ. The CDR3 has 13 amino acids. Here the CDR3 reads CASSFRVADTQYF. The CDR3 nucleotides are TGCGCCAGCAGCTTCAGGGTGGCAGATACGCAGTATTTT.

This sequence joins TRBV10-3 and TRBJ2-5; no definite D call. Germline V lookup: CDR1 ENHRY, CDR2 SYGVKD. Trimming took off 4 bases at V and 5 bases at J, with 26 bases between the two ends. This CDR3 comprises 18 residues. The CDR3, as DNA: TGTGCCATCAGTGTTCACATGGACCGGGCCCTTGGGCCCGAGACCCAGTACTTC. Its translation: CAISVHMDRALGPETQYF.

The chain is built from TRBV11-3 and TRBJ2-3; 8 bases fit TRBD2. CDR3 length equals 14 residues. J lost 2 bases, V lost 8 bases, and 6 bases had no gene match. Germline lookup yields CDR1 SGHNT and CDR2 YENEEA. The DNA for the CDR3 is TGTGCCAGCCGGACTAGCTTAGTCACAGATACGCAGTATTTT. This gives the protein CASRTSLVTDTQYF.

The CDR3 sequence: CASSIPSKTSGRTSYNEQFF. As DNA, the CDR3 is TGCGCCAGCAGCATTCCGTCGAAGACTAGCGGGAGAACGTCCTACAATGAGCAGTTCTTC. This chain uses TRBV4-1 with TRBJ2-1; 12 bases match TRBD2. The CDR3 sequence is 20 residues long. J lost 1 base, V lost 5 bases, and 15 bases had no gene match. Germline CDR1 and CDR2: MGHRA and YSYEKL.